The source of this TCR beta chain is a study of control samples from healthy donors and cancer patients. Method: immunoSEQ multiplex PCR; TCRdb's copy keeps in-frame clones and lacks some. The sample yields some 150,000 clones, roughly 94% seen once. This CDR3 region has 13 residues. V was clipped by 8 bases and J by 4 bases; unmatched bases: 6. In germline, CDR1 is LNHDA, CDR2 SQIVND (reference sequence). Sequencing input: PBMCs. The chain employs TRBV19 and TRBJ2-3, with 7 bases aligning to TRBD2. This sequence originates from a man in his sixties with colorectal cancer. The DNA of the CDR3 is TGTGCCAGTGGGAGGGGTGGGGCAGATACGCAGTATTTT. Translating gives CASGRGGADTQYF.